A single sample gave rise to the 21 T cell receptor beta chains below, sequenced in a study of blood T cell repertoires in COVID-19. Libraries were prepared by immunoSEQ multiplex PCR; TCRdb keeps only in-frame clonotypes and omits some of them. This sample has approximately 200,000 clones; roughly 92% occur once, and the top ten carry approximately 0.8%. Material for sequencing was peripheral blood. The receptors come from a man younger than 40 with COVID-19, enrolled during active disease.

The genes are TRBV11-2 and TRBJ1-5, with a weak D call TRBD1 (6 bases). CDR3 length: 15 amino acids. V lost 5 bases and J 5 bases, leaving 16 bases between the germline ends. In germline, CDR1 is SGHAT, CDR2 FQNNGV. For the CDR3, the DNA is TGTGCCAGCAGCCTAACGGGGGGCGGGGATCAGCCCCAGCATTTT. Amino acid sequence: CASSLTGGGDQPQHF.

This clone was detected only once. The chain couples TRBV3-1 (or the pseudogene TRBV3-2) to TRBJ1-2, with a tentative D call TRBD1 (6 bases). The CDR3 has 16 residues. The V and J ends lost 4 bases and 4 bases respectively, with 19 bases between them. The germline V gene encodes CDR1 LGHDT and CDR2 YNNKEL (reference sequence). CDR3 nucleotide sequence: TGTGCCAGCAGCCGCGGCCTGAGGGGGATCCCCTATGGCTACACCTTC. The encoded protein is CASSRGLRGIPYGYTF.

The chain recombines TRBV5-1 with TRBJ1-2; the D gene is possibly TRBD1 (5 bases). The germline V and J ends were trimmed by 4 bases and 1 base, with 14 bases remaining between them. CDR1 and CDR2 from the germline V gene are SGHRS and YFSETQ. This CDR3 is built from 15 residues. CDR3 loop: CASSERGGNNYGYTF. The CDR3 nucleotides read TGCGCCAGCAGCGAAAGGGGAGGGAATAACTATGGCTACACCTTC. Full variable domain (missing parts from reference TRBV5-1 and TRBJ1-2): KAGVTQTPRYLIKTRGQQVTLSCSPISGHRSVSWYQQTPGQGLQFLFEYFSETQRNKGNFPGRFSGRQFSNSRSEMNVSTLELGDSALYLCASSERGGNNYGYTFGSGTRLTVV.

The gene calls are TRBV11-3 and TRBJ2-6, with D perhaps matching TRBD1 (5 bases). The germline V gene encodes CDR1 SGHNT and CDR2 YENEEA. The CDR3 has 15 amino acids. Trimming pared 4 bases from V and 3 bases from J, leaving 10 bases between. CDR3 nucleotides: TGTGCCAGCAGCTCCGGACATCTTGGGGCCAACGTCCTGACTTTC. Residues: CASSSGHLGANVLTF.

The count of this clone is one. This chain links TRBV2 with TRBJ2-5; 9 bases are a match to TRBD2. Germline V gene sequence: CDR1 SNHLY, CDR2 FYNNEI. CDR3 length: 14 residues. V lost 3 bases, J lost 5 bases, and 4 bases stayed unmatched. CDR3 bases: TGTGCCAGCAGTGAGCTAGCGGGGCGGGAGACCCAGTACTTC. Translated, it gives CASSELAGRETQYF.

This rearrangement joins TRBV5-4 to TRBJ1-2; TRBD1 matches 7 bases. Germline V gene data show CDR1 as SGHNT and CDR2 as YYREEE (reference sequence). Trimming at V came to 3 bases and at J to 7 bases, leaving 3 bases not matched to a gene. The CDR3 spans 12 residues. This chain's CDR3 is CASSSQGGGYTF. CDR3 bases: TGTGCCAGCAGCTCCCAGGGGGGTGGCTACACCTTC.

V gene TRBV5-1 combines with J gene TRBJ2-7; 13 bases align to TRBD2. This CDR3 is 17 amino acids long. Germline V gives CDR1 SGHRS, CDR2 YFSETQ. V trimming: 4 bases; J trimming: 2 bases; junction bases outside the gene matches: 9. In DNA, the CDR3 is TGCGCCAGCAGCATCCGGACTAGCGGGGGCCAAACCTACGAGCAGTACTTC. Encoded protein: CASSIRTSGGQTYEQYF. Complete variable domain (other parts from reference TRBV5-1 and TRBJ2-7): KAGVTQTPRYLIKTRGQQVTLSCSPISGHRSVSWYQQTPGQGLQFLFEYFSETQRNKGNFPGRFSGRQFSNSRSEMNVSTLELGDSALYLCASSIRTSGGQTYEQYFGPGTRLTVT.

The chain combines TRBV18 with TRBJ2-1, with D perhaps TRBD2 (5 bases). The CDR3 runs 16 residues. V gave up 2 bases and J gave up 2 bases, with 13 bases separating them. Germline CDR1 KGHSH, CDR2 LQKENI. In DNA form, the CDR3 reads TGTGCCAGCTCACCAGGCCAAGCGGCAGCCTACAATGAGCAGTTCTTC. Protein product: CASSPGQAAAYNEQFF.

The chain is built from TRBV19 and TRBJ2-1; 7 bases align to TRBD1. The CDR3 is 15 residues long. V was pared by 6 bases and J by 5 bases, with 10 bases of the junction left unmatched. Germline lookup yields CDR1 LNHDA and CDR2 SQIVND (reference sequence). The CDR3 coding sequence is TGTGCCAGTAGCACCACAGGGGTCGCAGACAATGAGCAGTTCTTC. It is translated as CASSTTGVADNEQFF.

The rearrangement links TRBV21-1 to TRBJ2-7; the tabulated D call, TRBD2, remains unverified against the DNA. TRBV21-1 is flagged as a pseudogene. The CDR3 is 12 residues long. The CDR3 is CARIAGGPEQYF. CDR3 nucleotide sequence: TGTGCCAGAATAGCGGGGGGGCCAGAACAGTACTTC.

The chain recombines TRBV4-1 with TRBJ2-3; 7 nucleotides align to TRBD2. With V trimmed by 4 bases and J by 2 bases, 6 bases remained unmatched. There are 15 residues in the CDR3. CDR1 and CDR2 from the germline V gene are MGHRA and YSYEKL. CDR3 sequence reads: CASSLPGGPTDTQYF. Here the CDR3 DNA reads TGCGCCAGCAGCCTCCCGGGGGGACCCACAGATACGCAGTATTTT.

The J gene is TRBJ2-7, the V gene TRBV6-5, with D perhaps TRBD1 (6 bases). V lost 5 bases to trimming and J lost 4 bases, with 15 bases between them. Germline assignment: CDR1 MNHEY and CDR2 SVGAGI. The CDR3 has 14 residues. The CDR3 reads CASSQSTQGYEQYF. In DNA, the CDR3 is TGTGCCAGCAGTCAATCCACACAGGGTTACGAGCAGTACTTC.

This chain connects TRBV5-1 to TRBJ1-2; 8 nucleotides match TRBD1. V shed 3 bases and J 4 bases; nucleotides not matched to a gene: 14. CDR1 SGHRS and CDR2 YFSETQ come from the germline V gene. The CDR3 length is 17 residues. The CDR3 DNA follows: TGCGCCAGCAGCTCCGGGACAGGAGGAGGAACCTTCTATGGCTACACCTTC. It is translated as CASSSGTGGGTFYGYTF. The whole variable domain, filled in from reference TRBV5-1 and TRBJ1-2, reads KAGVTQTPRYLIKTRGQQVTLSCSPISGHRSVSWYQQTPGQGLQFLFEYFSETQRNKGNFPGRFSGRQFSNSRSEMNVSTLELGDSALYLCASSSGTGGGTFYGYTFGSGTRLTVV.

This sequence joins TRBV20-1 and TRBJ1-1, with D maybe TRBD1 (6 bases). This CDR3 has 14 amino acids. V was pared by 3 bases and J by 3 bases, with 14 bases between. CDR1 DFQATT and CDR2 SNEGSKA come from the germline V gene (reference sequence). The CDR3 loop reads CSASEGGWYTEAFF. DNA for the CDR3: TGCAGTGCTAGTGAAGGGGGTTGGTACACTGAAGCTTTCTTT.

The chain links TRBV11-2 to TRBJ1-2, with D possibly TRBD1 on 6 matching bases. Trimming stripped 5 bases from V and 8 bases from J, with 21 bases between. There are 15 residues in the CDR3. Per the germline V gene, CDR1 is SGHAT and CDR2 is FQNNGV. CDR3 residues: CASSHRTDTYGGYTF. The CDR3 nucleotides are TGTGCCAGCAGCCATCGGACAGATACTTACGGCGGCTACACCTTC.

V gene TRBV5-1 combines with J gene TRBJ2-5, with a possible D match to TRBD1 (6 bases). V gave up 5 bases and J gave up 4 bases, with 21 bases separating them. This CDR3 is 16 amino acids long. Germline CDR1 and CDR2: SGHRS and YFSETQ. This chain's CDR3 is CASSPTGTRPRETQYF. DNA of the CDR3: TGCGCCAGCAGTCCGACCGGGACACGGCCAAGAGAGACCCAGTACTTC.

The rearrangement uses TRBV5-1 and TRBJ2-7; TRBD1 agrees at 7 bases. The V gene end was trimmed by 4 bases and the J gene end by 1 base; junction bases not matched to a gene: 5. Germline CDR1 is SGHRS and CDR2 is YFSETQ. CDR3 length: 14 residues. The CDR3 here is CASSLTGQSYEQYF. CDR3 bases: TGCGCCAGCAGCCTGACGGGACAGTCCTACGAGCAGTACTTC.

The V and J genes are TRBV5-1 and TRBJ1-4; tentatively, D is TRBD1 (6 bases). Trimming left V 4 bases short and J 4 bases short, with 11 bases between. The CDR3 is 14 residues long. Germline CDR1 and CDR2: SGHRS and YFSETQ. The CDR3: CASSPVRGNEKLFF. For the CDR3, the DNA is TGCGCCAGCAGCCCGGTCAGGGGTAATGAAAAACTGTTTTTT. Full variable domain (outside the CDR3, taken from reference TRBV5-1 and TRBJ1-4): KAGVTQTPRYLIKTRGQQVTLSCSPISGHRSVSWYQQTPGQGLQFLFEYFSETQRNKGNFPGRFSGRQFSNSRSEMNVSTLELGDSALYLCASSPVRGNEKLFFGSGTQLSVL.

The chain is built from TRBV5-6 and TRBJ1-5, with TRBD1 identical over 11 bases. Trimming removed 0 bases from V and 2 bases from J; junction bases left unmatched: 1. There are 16 residues in the CDR3. Germline CDR1 and CDR2: SGHDT and YYEEEE. CDR3 protein: CASSLGTGGGNQPQHF. The CDR3 DNA sequence: TGTGCCAGCAGCTTGGGGACAGGGGGCGGCAATCAGCCCCAGCATTTT.

The V and J genes are TRBV5-4 and TRBJ1-1; D unresolved. CDR1 SGHNT and CDR2 YYREEE come from the germline V gene (reference sequence). Trimming took off 4 bases at V and 1 base at J, with 11 bases between the two ends. There are 14 residues in the CDR3. CDR3 in amino acids: CASSPRTENTEAFF. The CDR3 DNA reads TGTGCCAGCAGCCCCCGAACAGAGAACACTGAAGCTTTCTTT.

This chain links TRBV9 with TRBJ2-7; 7 bases fit TRBD1. V gave up 4 bases and J gave up 2 bases; unmatched junction bases: 6. There are 14 residues in the CDR3. Germline assignment: CDR1 SGDLS and CDR2 YYNGEE. The CDR3 spells CASSSGTDTYEQYF. For the CDR3, the DNA is TGTGCCAGCAGCTCCGGGACAGATACCTACGAGCAGTACTTC.